The 20 T cell receptor beta chains below were found in one sample sequenced in a study of cytomegalovirus exposure and HLA in healthy donors. The PCR was carried out with 60 Vbeta primers and 13 Jbeta primers. Generated by immunoSEQ multiplex PCR, the TCRdb table keeps only in-frame clones and is missing some. This sample has 60,000 to 65,000 clones, with 75% found just once. Sequenced input: PBMCs. These TCRs come from a woman aged 35 to 49 in good health and CMV-seropositive.

This clone was found a few times. The V and J genes are TRBV19 and TRBJ1-5, with a possible D match to TRBD1 (5 bases). Germline assignment: CDR1 LNHDA and CDR2 SQIVND (reference sequence). V lost 6 bases and J 2 bases, leaving 17 bases between the germline ends. CDR3 length equals 16 residues. In DNA, the CDR3 is TGTGCCAGTAGGATGAACAGGCTAGAGGGCAATCAGCCCCAGCATTTT. Amino acids: CASRMNRLEGNQPQHF. Together with reference TRBV19 and TRBJ1-5, the CDR3 gives the full variable domain: DGGITQSPKYLFRKEGQNVTLSCEQNLNHDAMYWYRQDPGQGLRLIYYSQIVNDFQKGDIAEGYSVSREKKESFPLTVTSAQKNPTAFYLCASRMNRLEGNQPQHFGDGTRLSIL.

V usage is TRBV9 and J usage is TRBJ2-7; 9 bases map to TRBD2. V lost 4 bases and J lost 5; bases outside the gene matches: 7. Germline values: CDR1 SGDLS, CDR2 YYNGEE. The CDR3 contains 14 residues. The CDR3 DNA reads as TGTGCCAGCAGCTCCGGGACTAGCATCCACGAGCAGTACTTC. This codes for CASSSGTSIHEQYF.

The V call is TRBV19, the J call TRBJ2-1; 8 bases are a match to TRBD1. V lost 9 bases, J lost 6 bases, and 4 bases stayed unmatched. The germline V gene has CDR1 LNHDA and CDR2 SQIVND (reference sequence). The CDR3 has 12 amino acids. The CDR3: CASTTGGNEQFF. CDR3 sequence (DNA): TGTGCCAGCACCACAGGGGGCAATGAGCAGTTCTTC.

This chain uses TRBV5-4 with TRBJ1-2; 8 bases map to TRBD1. J gave up 4 bases and V 4 bases, and 3 bases lay outside the gene matches. Germline-derived CDR1 and CDR2 are SGHNT and YYREEE (reference sequence). The CDR3 has 13 amino acids. Here the CDR3 DNA reads TGTGCCAGCAGCCAGGGGGCGAGCTATGGCTACACCTTC. Encoded protein: CASSQGASYGYTF.

The chain recombines TRBV30 with TRBJ2-2; no clear D. CDR3 length: 13 residues. V gave up 2 bases and J gave up 1 base, with 5 bases separating them. CDR1 is GTSNPN, CDR2 SVGIG, per germline (reference sequence). The CDR3 protein is CAWSSENTGELFF. The CDR3 DNA is TGTGCCTGGAGTTCAGAGAACACCGGGGAGCTGTTTTTT.

The chain recombines TRBV5-1 with TRBJ2-5; 8 bases map to TRBD2. Per germline, CDR1 SGHRS and CDR2 YFSETQ. The V gene end was trimmed by 0 bases and the J gene end by 5 bases; junction bases not matched to a gene: 6. The CDR3 loop spans 15 amino acids. The CDR3 is CASSLESGTRETQYF. The CDR3 DNA follows: TGCGCCAGCAGCTTGGAGTCAGGGACTAGGGAGACCCAGTACTTC.

The V gene is TRBV10-1, the J gene TRBJ2-3; 7 bases line up with TRBD2. The CDR3 sequence is 18 residues long. Germline V lookup: CDR1 WNHNN, CDR2 SYGVQD (reference sequence). With 3 bases clipped from V and 0 bases from J, the junction kept 12 bases outside the gene matches. The CDR3 loop is CASSDPTAGLASTDTQYF. CDR3 nucleotides: TGCGCCAGCAGTGATCCCACAGCGGGGTTAGCTAGCACAGATACGCAGTATTTT.

A single count supports this clone. The chain has TRBV10-3 and TRBJ2-5, with D perhaps TRBD2 (6 bases). The J call is doubtful: the DNA matches TRBJ2-7 better. The CDR3 sequence is 13 residues long. The germline V gene has CDR1 ENHRY and CDR2 SYGVKD. The CDR3, as DNA: TGTGCCATCAAGGAGGGGATCCTTTACGAGCAGTACTTC. Translation gives CAIKEGILYEQYF.

The rearrangement uses TRBV2 and TRBJ1-4, with D possibly matching TRBD1 (5 bases). Germline CDR1 and CDR2: SNHLY and FYNNEI. The CDR3 loop spans 14 amino acids. Trimming took 10 bases from V and 3 from J, leaving 15 bases between them. The CDR3 nucleotides read TGTGCCACCTTCCGACAGAGCTCTAATGAAAAACTGTTTTTT. Protein product: CATFRQSSNEKLFF.

The chain carries TRBV7-9 and TRBJ1-2; the D gene is possibly TRBD1 (5 bases). The CDR3 is made up of 14 amino acids. V was shortened by 5 bases and J by 1 base, with 11 bases between the two germline ends. From germline, CDR1 is SEHNR and CDR2 FQNEAQ (reference sequence). The DNA for the CDR3 is TGTGCCAGCAGCCCCGGGGGAGATAACTATGGCTACACCTTC. Residues: CASSPGGDNYGYTF.

This chain links TRBV19 with TRBJ2-1; TRBD2 is a possible D gene (6 bases). Trimming took 6 bases from V and 4 from J, leaving 13 bases between them. The length of the CDR3 is 14 residues. CDR1 and CDR2 (germline): LNHDA, SQIVND (reference sequence). CDR3 sequence reads: CASSLGGIYNEQFF. The CDR3 region has the DNA TGTGCCAGTAGCCTTGGCGGGATTTACAATGAGCAGTTCTTC.

This clone was observed a handful of times. V gene TRBV27 combines with J gene TRBJ2-1, with unresolved D. The CDR3 is made up of 14 amino acids. Germline values: CDR1 MNHEY, CDR2 SMNVEV (reference sequence). V gave up 5 bases and J gave up 10 bases, with 18 bases separating them. The CDR3 DNA follows: TGTGCCAGCAGTCGACTCTCCGACCGCGGAGAGCAGTTCTTC. The encoded protein is CASSRLSDRGEQFF.

The chain couples TRBV19 to TRBJ2-3; TRBD1 matches at 10 bases. This CDR3 contains 17 residues. V gave up 5 bases and J gave up 2 bases; unmatched junction bases: 10. The V gene's germline CDR1 is LNHDA and CDR2 SQIVND (reference sequence). This CDR3 reads CASSVRTGGKPTDTQYF. DNA for the CDR3: TGTGCCAGTAGTGTAAGGACAGGGGGGAAACCCACAGATACGCAGTATTTT.

The CDR3 nucleotides read TGTGCCAGCTCACGGTCTAGCGGGGGCCAATTCACCGGGGAGCTGTTTTTT. Its translation: CASSRSSGGQFTGELFF. The chain joins TRBV18 to TRBJ2-2; 10 bases line up with TRBD2. CDR1 KGHSH and CDR2 LQKENI come from the germline V gene. The V and J ends lost 4 bases and 4 bases, in that order; junction bases with no gene match: 9. This CDR3 region has 17 residues.

This clone was detected a few times. For the CDR3, the DNA is TGTGCCAGCAGTGAAGCAGGAGGCCTTAATGAAAAACTGTTTTTT. It specifies CASSEAGGLNEKLFF. The chain combines TRBV6-1 with TRBJ1-4; D remains ambiguous. CDR1 is MNHNS, CDR2 SASEGT, per germline. The CDR3 runs 15 residues. Trimming cost V 0 bases and J 4 bases, with 9 bases left between them.

The chain combines TRBV13 with TRBJ2-7, with unresolved D. The V end was cut by 5 bases, the J end by 3 bases, with 14 bases between. This CDR3 has 14 amino acids. Germline V gene data show CDR1 as PRHDT and CDR2 as FYEKMQ (reference sequence). The CDR3 region has the DNA TGTGCCAGCAGCCCCGGGTGGTCGAACTACGAGCAGTACTTC. Amino acids: CASSPGWSNYEQYF.

The V call is TRBV6-6, the J call TRBJ1-6; D is perhaps TRBD1 (6 bases). V lost 2 bases and J lost 13, with 21 bases in between. The CDR3 contains 16 residues. CDR1 MNHNY and CDR2 SVGAGI come from the germline V gene (reference sequence). CDR3 region: CASSYRPGAEQSPLHF. The DNA for the CDR3 is TGTGCCAGCAGTTACCGACCAGGGGCTGAACAAAGTCCCCTCCACTTT.

V gene TRBV5-1 combines with J gene TRBJ1-2, with a possible D match to TRBD1 (6 bases). V lost 0 bases and J 2 bases, leaving 8 bases between the germline ends. The CDR3 runs to 14 residues. Per germline, CDR1 SGHRS and CDR2 YFSETQ. In DNA, the CDR3 is TGCGCCAGCAGCTTGGAACAGGGCAACTATGGCTACACCTTC. This gives the protein CASSLEQGNYGYTF. The full variable domain, completed using reference TRBV5-1 and TRBJ1-2, is KAGVTQTPRYLIKTRGQQVTLSCSPISGHRSVSWYQQTPGQGLQFLFEYFSETQRNKGNFPGRFSGRQFSNSRSEMNVSTLELGDSALYLCASSLEQGNYGYTFGSGTRLTVV.

This clone was counted a few times. The CDR3 sequence: CASSTNAGRAGGNTIYF. The CDR3 bases are TGTGCCAGCAGCACTAATGCGGGGAGGGCGGGAGGAAACACCATATATTTT. The rearrangement uses TRBV7-2 and TRBJ1-3, with D uncertain. Trimming removed 5 bases from V and 4 bases from J, with 21 bases in between. This CDR3 comprises 17 residues. Looked up from germline, CDR1 is SGHTA and CDR2 is FQGNSA. Full variable domain (rest looked up from reference TRBV7-2 and TRBJ1-3): GAGVSQSPSNKVTEKGKDVELRCDPISGHTALYWYRQSLGQGLEFLIYFQGNSAPDKSGLPSDRFSAERTGGSVSTLTIQRTQQEDSAVYLCASSTNAGRAGGNTIYFGEGSWLTVV.

This clone has more than one count but fewer than ten. The chain employs TRBV21-1 and TRBJ2-2; the table's D gene call, TRBD1, was not cross checked with the DNA. TRBV21-1 is reported as a pseudogene. This CDR3 has 15 residues. The CDR3 region has the DNA TGTGCCAGCAGACGACCCGGGACACCCGCCGGGGAGCTGTTTTTT. Its translation is CASRRPGTPAGELFF.